This TCR beta chain was retrieved from a study of blood T cells in healthy people across ages. About this clonotype: The antigen is not known.

Primers used in a second PCR of about 6 to 11 cycles were a sample-barcoded 5' primer and a J-beta primer mix. Every single cDNA molecule received a tag from a template-switch adaptor with 12 random nucleotides. TCRdb used MiXCR to reprocess the 5' RACE reads, holding one entry per CDR3 protein. The sample yields about 800,000 distinct CDR3 sequences, more than 20% seen once. General study findings and limits: PBMCs left unsorted prevented a conclusive naive versus antigen-experienced comparison. Diversity was higher, and naive CD4+ cells more numerous, in long-lived donors than in aged donors.

This CDR3 has 14 amino acids. The germline gives CDR1 MDHEN, CDR2 SYDVKM. Trimming stripped 5 bases from V and 3 bases from J, with 14 bases between. These same records also appear under a second study, on T cells of mothers and their children.

V gene TRBV28 combines with J gene TRBJ2-7; D is unresolved. The sequence derives from a boy younger than 18 in good health. Sequencing used blood. The CDR3 reads CASSGRTHDYEQYF. The CDR3 nucleotides read TGTGCCAGCAGTGGCCGGACCCACGACTACGAGCAGTACTTC.